These 13 T cell receptor beta chains were sequenced from one sample in a study of T cell changes during pregnancy in multiple sclerosis. Measured with immunoSEQ multiplex PCR; TCRdb has only the in-frame clones, and not every one. The sample lists about 50,000 clones, about nine tenths occurring once. Sequenced material: CD4+ T cells from peripheral blood mononuclear cells, taken in the second trimester of pregnancy. These receptors all come from a female donor with multiple sclerosis, enrolled in a pregnancy study.

The V gene is TRBV5-1, the J gene TRBJ2-3; 8 positions match TRBD2. V gave up 0 bases and J gave up 6 bases; unmatched junction bases: 6. Germline V CDR1 and CDR2: SGHRS, YFSETQ. The CDR3 length is 15 residues. For the CDR3, the DNA is TGCGCCAGCAGCTTGGGGGGCGGACTAGCCGATACGCAGTATTTT. Protein sequence: CASSLGGGLADTQYF.

The chain couples TRBV6-5 to TRBJ2-7, with D possibly matching TRBD1 (6 bases). This CDR3 region has 14 residues. V lost 6 bases, J lost 3 bases, and 15 bases lay in between. In germline, CDR1 is MNHEY, CDR2 SVGAGI. CDR3 sequence reads: CASSSLSRGYEQYF. The DNA of the CDR3 is TGTGCCAGCAGCTCCCTTTCCAGGGGCTACGAGCAGTACTTC.

As for this clone: One end of the junction does not line up with germline, which may come from a read error. The chain combines TRBV19 with TRBJ2-7, with D uncertain. The CDR3 has 14 amino acids. Germline lookup yields CDR1 LNHDA and CDR2 SQIVND (reference sequence). The CDR3 region has the DNA TGTGCCAGTAGTGTAGAACTGAAATCCTACGAGCAGTACTTC. Its protein product is CASSVELKSYEQYF.

This clone has only a few counts. The rearrangement joins TRBV2 to TRBJ2-7, with 7 bases lining up with TRBD1. Germline assignment: CDR1 SNHLY and CDR2 FYNNEI. CDR3 length: 16 amino acids. V lost 4 bases and J lost 2; bases outside the gene matches: 11. The CDR3 sequence is CASSANDRVLPYEQYF. Here the CDR3 DNA reads TGTGCCAGCAGTGCGAACGACAGGGTCCTCCCCTACGAGCAGTACTTC.

V is TRBV6-1 and J is TRBJ2-4; 11 nucleotides match TRBD1. In germline, CDR1 is MNHNS, CDR2 SASEGT. There are 14 residues in the CDR3. V shed 5 bases and J 5 bases; nucleotides not matched to a gene: 2. The CDR3 here is CASSRTGGENIQYF. The CDR3 nucleotides read TGTGCCAGCAGTCGGACAGGGGGCGAAAACATTCAGTACTTC.

The V gene is TRBV7-3, the J gene TRBJ2-1; 10 bases agree with TRBD2. The J segment lost 8 bases and the V segment lost 1 base, leaving 8 bases of the junction unmatched. The length of the CDR3 is 16 residues. Germline lookup yields CDR1 SGHTA and CDR2 FQGTGA. Here the CDR3 reads CASSLNPSGGAYEQFF. In DNA form, the CDR3 reads TGTGCCAGCAGCTTAAATCCGAGCGGGGGGGCGTATGAGCAGTTCTTC.

V is TRBV5-8 and J is TRBJ2-3; D is possibly TRBD2 (5 bases). Germline V gene sequence: CDR1 SGHTS, CDR2 YDEGEE. V was cut by 1 base and J by 4 bases, with 13 bases left in between. There are 15 residues in the CDR3. This chain's CDR3 is CASSLWSGSSDTQYF. In DNA form, the CDR3 reads TGTGCCAGCAGCTTGTGGAGTGGGAGCTCAGATACGCAGTATTTT.

The chain uses TRBV7-2 and TRBJ1-1; maybe TRBD1 (6 bases). Between the trimmed V and J ends, which lost 2 bases and 7 bases, there was a span of 17 bases. From germline, CDR1 is SGHTA and CDR2 FQGNSA. The CDR3 contains 15 residues. The CDR3 DNA sequence: TGTGCCAGCAGCTTATGGCCCACAGGGTCAGGTGAAGCTTTCTTT. Its protein is CASSLWPTGSGEAFF.

V gene TRBV12-5 combines with J gene TRBJ1-2, with D perhaps matching TRBD1 (6 bases). This CDR3 contains 16 residues. The germline gives CDR1 LGHNT, CDR2 FRNRAP. Trimming shortened V by 0 bases and J by 1 base, and 12 bases separated the two germline ends. The CDR3 DNA is TGTGCTAGTGGTTTGGTACGGCAGGGGTTTAACTATGGCTACACCTTC. This codes for CASGLVRQGFNYGYTF.

This clone was seen a few times. This CDR3 is CAIKAGGGTGELFF. The DNA for the CDR3 is TGTGCCATCAAGGCAGGGGGAGGCACCGGGGAGCTGTTTTTT. V usage is TRBV5-4 and J usage is TRBJ2-2, with D perhaps matching TRBD1 (7 bases). Germline V gene data show CDR1 as SGHNT and CDR2 as YYREEE (reference sequence). This CDR3 region has 14 residues. V dropped 9 bases and J dropped 4 bases, with 16 bases sitting between them. The full variable domain, in which reference TRBV5-4 and TRBJ2-2 provide the parts outside the CDR3, is ETGVTQSPTHLIKTRGQQVTLRCSSQSGHNTVSWYQQALGQGPQFIFQYYREEENGRGNFPPRFSGLQFPNYSSELNVNALELDDSALYLCAIKAGGGTGELFFGEGSRLTVL.

This chain joins TRBV27 and TRBJ2-7; 14 nucleotides agree with TRBD2. Unmatched junction bases numbered 3, after V lost 9 bases and J lost 2 bases. The germline V gene has CDR1 MNHEY and CDR2 SMNVEV (reference sequence). The CDR3 extends over 14 amino acids. The CDR3 here is CASGLAGGPYEQYF. In DNA, the CDR3 is TGTGCCAGTGGACTAGCGGGGGGTCCCTACGAGCAGTACTTC.

The rearrangement uses TRBV11-2 and TRBJ2-1; perhaps TRBD1 as D (5 bases). V was clipped by 3 bases and J by 10 bases, with 13 bases between them. CDR3 length: 13 amino acids. CDR1 and CDR2 from the germline V gene are SGHAT and FQNNGV. DNA of the CDR3: TGTGCCAGCAGCTTTGGGGCCTTAGGGGAGCAGTTCTTC. This sequence encodes CASSFGALGEQFF. The full variable domain, in which reference TRBV11-2 and TRBJ2-1 provide the parts outside the CDR3, is EAGVAQSPRYKIIEKRQSVAFWCNPISGHATLYWYQQILGQGPKLLIQFQNNGVVDDSQLPKDRFSAERLKGVDSTLKIQPAKLEDSAVYLCASSFGALGEQFFGPGTRLTVL.

This clone showed up just once. The V gene is TRBV7-9, the J gene TRBJ2-2, with unresolved D. The germline V and J ends were trimmed by 5 bases and 5 bases, with 21 bases remaining between them. This CDR3 is built from 17 residues. Germline CDR1 is SEHNR and CDR2 is FQNEAQ (reference sequence). CDR3 DNA: TGTGCCAGCAGCCCCGCGAGCGAGTTCGTGAGAACCGGGGAGCTGTTTTTT. Amino acid sequence: CASSPASEFVRTGELFF.